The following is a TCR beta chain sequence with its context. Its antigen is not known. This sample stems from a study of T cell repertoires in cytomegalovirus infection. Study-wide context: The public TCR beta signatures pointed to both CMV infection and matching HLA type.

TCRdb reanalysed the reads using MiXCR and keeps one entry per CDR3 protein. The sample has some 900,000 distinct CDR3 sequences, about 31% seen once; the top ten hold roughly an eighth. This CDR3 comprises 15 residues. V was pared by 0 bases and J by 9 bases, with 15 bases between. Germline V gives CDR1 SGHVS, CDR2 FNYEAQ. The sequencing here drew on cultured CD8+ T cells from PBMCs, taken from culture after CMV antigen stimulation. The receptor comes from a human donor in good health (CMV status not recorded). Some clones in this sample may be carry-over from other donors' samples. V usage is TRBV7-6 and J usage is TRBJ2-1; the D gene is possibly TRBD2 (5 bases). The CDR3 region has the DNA TGTGCCAGCAGCTTAGCGGACTTTCCCCTCGGTGAGCAGTTCTTC. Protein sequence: CASSLADFPLGEQFF.